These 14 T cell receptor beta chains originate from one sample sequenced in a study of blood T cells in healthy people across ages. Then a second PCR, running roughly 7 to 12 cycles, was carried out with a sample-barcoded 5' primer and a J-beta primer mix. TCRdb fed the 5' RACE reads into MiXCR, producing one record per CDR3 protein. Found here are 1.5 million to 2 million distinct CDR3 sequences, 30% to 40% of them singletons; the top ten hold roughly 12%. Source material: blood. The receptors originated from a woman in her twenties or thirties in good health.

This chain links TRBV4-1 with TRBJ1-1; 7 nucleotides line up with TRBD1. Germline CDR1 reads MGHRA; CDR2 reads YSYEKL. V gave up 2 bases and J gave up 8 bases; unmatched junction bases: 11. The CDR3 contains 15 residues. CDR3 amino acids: CASSQRTRQTGEAFF. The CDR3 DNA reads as TGCGCCAGCAGCCAAAGGACACGCCAGACAGGGGAAGCTTTCTTT.

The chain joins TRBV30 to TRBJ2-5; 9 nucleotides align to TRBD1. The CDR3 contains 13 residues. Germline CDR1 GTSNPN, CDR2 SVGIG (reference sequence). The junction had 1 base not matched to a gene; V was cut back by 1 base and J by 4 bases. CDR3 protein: CAWSGQGGETQYF. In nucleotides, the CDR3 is TGTGCCTGGAGTGGACAGGGGGGAGAGACCCAGTACTTC.

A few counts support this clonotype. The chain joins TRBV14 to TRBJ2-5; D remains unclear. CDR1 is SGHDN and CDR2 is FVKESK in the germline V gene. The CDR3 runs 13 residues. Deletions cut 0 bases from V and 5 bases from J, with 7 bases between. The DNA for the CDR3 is TGTGCCAGCAGCCAAGATATGTGGGAGACCCAGTACTTC. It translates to CASSQDMWETQYF. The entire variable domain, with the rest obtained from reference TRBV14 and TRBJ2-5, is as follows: EAGVTQFPSHSVIEKGQTVTLRCDPISGHDNLYWYRRVMGKEIKFLLHFVKESKQDESGMPNNRFLAERTGGTYSTLKVQPAELEDSGVYFCASSQDMWETQYFGPGTRLLVL.

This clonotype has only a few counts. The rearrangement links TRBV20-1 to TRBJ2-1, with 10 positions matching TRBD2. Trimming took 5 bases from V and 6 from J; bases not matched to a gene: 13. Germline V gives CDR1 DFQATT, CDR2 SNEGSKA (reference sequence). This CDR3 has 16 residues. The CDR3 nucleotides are TGCAGTGCTGACCTAAGCGGGGGGGTTCGGACCAATGAGCAGTTCTTC. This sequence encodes CSADLSGGVRTNEQFF.

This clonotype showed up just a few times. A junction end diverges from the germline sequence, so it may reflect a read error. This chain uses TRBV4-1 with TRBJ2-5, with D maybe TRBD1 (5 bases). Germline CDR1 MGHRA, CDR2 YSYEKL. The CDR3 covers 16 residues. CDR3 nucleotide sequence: TGCGCCAGCAGCCAAAGGGGAACAGGACCCCAACAGACCCAGTACTTC. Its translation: CASSQRGTGPQQTQYF.

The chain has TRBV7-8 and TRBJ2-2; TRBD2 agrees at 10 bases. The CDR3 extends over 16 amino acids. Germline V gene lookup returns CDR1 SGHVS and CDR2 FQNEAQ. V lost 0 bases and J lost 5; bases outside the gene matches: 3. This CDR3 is CASSLAWTSGTGELFF. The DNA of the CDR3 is TGTGCCAGCAGCTTAGCATGGACTAGCGGAACCGGGGAGCTGTTTTTT.

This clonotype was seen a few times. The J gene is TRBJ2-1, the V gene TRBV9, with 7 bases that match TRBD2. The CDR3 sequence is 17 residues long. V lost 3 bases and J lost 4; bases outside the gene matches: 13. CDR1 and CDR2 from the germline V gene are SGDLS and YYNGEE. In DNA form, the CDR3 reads TGTGCCAGCAGCGGCTCACTAGCGTCTCGAGGATACAATGAGCAGTTCTTC. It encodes CASSGSLASRGYNEQFF.

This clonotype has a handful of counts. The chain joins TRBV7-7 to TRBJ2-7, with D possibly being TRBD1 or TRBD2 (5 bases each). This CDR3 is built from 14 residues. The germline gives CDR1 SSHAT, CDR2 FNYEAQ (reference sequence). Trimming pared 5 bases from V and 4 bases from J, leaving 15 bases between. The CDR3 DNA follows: TGTGCCAGCAGCCCGACAGCAACGGGGTACGAGCAGTACTTC. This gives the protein CASSPTATGYEQYF. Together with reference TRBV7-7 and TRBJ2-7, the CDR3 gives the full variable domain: GAGVSQSPRYKVTKRGQDVTLRCDPISSHATLYWYQQALGQGPEFLTYFNYEAQPDKSGLPSDRFSAERPEGSISTLTIQRTEQRDSAMYRCASSPTATGYEQYFGPGTRLTVT.

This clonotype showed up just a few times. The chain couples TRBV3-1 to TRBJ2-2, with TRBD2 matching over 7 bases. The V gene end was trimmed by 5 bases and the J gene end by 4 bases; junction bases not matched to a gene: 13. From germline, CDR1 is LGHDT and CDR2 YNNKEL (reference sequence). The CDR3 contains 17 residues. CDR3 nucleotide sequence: TGTGCCAGCAGCTGGCCCTTGGCGGGAGTAGCCACCGGGGAGCTGTTTTTT. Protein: CASSWPLAGVATGELFF.

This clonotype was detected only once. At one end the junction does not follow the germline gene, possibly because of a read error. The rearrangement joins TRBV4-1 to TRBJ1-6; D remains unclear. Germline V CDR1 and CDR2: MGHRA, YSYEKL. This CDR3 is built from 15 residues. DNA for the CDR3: TGCGCCAGCAGCCGTTTGGCGTTAGGTAATTCACCCCCCCACTTT. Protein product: CASSRLALGNSPPHF.

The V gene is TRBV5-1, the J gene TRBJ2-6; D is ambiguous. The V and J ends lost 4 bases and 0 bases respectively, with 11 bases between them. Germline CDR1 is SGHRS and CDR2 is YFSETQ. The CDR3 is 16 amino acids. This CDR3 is CASSPPFDSGANVLTF. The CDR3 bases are TGCGCCAGCAGCCCCCCATTTGACTCTGGGGCCAACGTCCTGACTTTC.

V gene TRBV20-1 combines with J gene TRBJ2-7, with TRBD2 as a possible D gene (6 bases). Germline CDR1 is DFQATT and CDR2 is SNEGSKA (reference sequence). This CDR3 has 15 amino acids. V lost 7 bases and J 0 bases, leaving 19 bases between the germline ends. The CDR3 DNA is TGCAGTGTCTTGGGAGACGGGAGAAGCTCCTACGAGCAGTACTTC. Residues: CSVLGDGRSSYEQYF.

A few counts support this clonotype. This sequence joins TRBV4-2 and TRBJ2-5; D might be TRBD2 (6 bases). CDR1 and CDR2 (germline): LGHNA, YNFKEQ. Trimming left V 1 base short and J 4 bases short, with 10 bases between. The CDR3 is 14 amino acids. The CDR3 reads CASSQVGRGETQYF. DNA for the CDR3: TGTGCCAGCAGCCAAGTGGGGCGGGGAGAGACCCAGTACTTC.

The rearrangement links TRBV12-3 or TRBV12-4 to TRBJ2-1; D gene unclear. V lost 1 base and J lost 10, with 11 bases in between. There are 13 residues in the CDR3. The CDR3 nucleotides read TGTGCCAGCAGTTTAGGACCCGCTTTGGAGCAGTTCTTC. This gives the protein CASSLGPALEQFF.